One T cell receptor (beta chain) is described in this entry. The sample is drawn from a study of human T cells and chemical hapten exposure. Time point noted: pre-sensitization, week 0. Noted treatment: therapeutic diphenylcyclopropenone sensitization with weekly scalp DPC. Total RNA was extracted from unfractionated whole blood. In germline, CDR1 is SGHTA, CDR2 FQGNSA. Trimming removed 5 bases at V and 2 bases at J, with 13 bases between. CDR3 length: 15 amino acids. TCRdb redid the calling of the RACE reads with MiXCR, one entry per CDR3 protein. The sample has about 35,000 distinct CDR3 sequences; 9.5% to 15% are singletons.

The TCR comes from a woman between 40 and 55 years old with alopecia areata. Some clones in this sample may be carry-over from other donors' samples. This chain uses TRBV7-2 with TRBJ2-1, with D tentatively TRBD2 (6 bases). The sample in question was whole blood, obtained in connection with sensitization to the hapten diphenylcyclopropenone (DPC). The DNA of the CDR3 is TGTGCCAGCAGCCCCACGGGACTCCCCTACAATGAGCAGTTCTTC. This translates into CASSPTGLPYNEQFF.